This T cell receptor beta chain emerged from a study of cytomegalovirus exposure and HLA in healthy donors. General study points: The classifier, whose performance was assessed in both the original and validation cohorts, reportedly diagnosed cytomegalovirus status with high specificity and sensitivity.

Primers for the PCR totalled 60 Vbeta and 13 Jbeta. The method was immunoSEQ multiplex PCR; TCRdb's version includes in-frame clones alone and lacks a portion of them. Seen here are 150,000 or so clones, about 75% observed once, and the top ten hold roughly 10%. The CDR3 consists of 14 residues. Germline loops: CDR1 MDHEN, CDR2 SYDVKM. The V segment lost 8 bases and the J segment 0 bases; nucleotides outside the gene matches: 5. In the case of this clone: Its antigen is currently unknown.

Material: PBMCs. This receptor was taken from a man between 18 and 29 years old in good health and CMV-seropositive. The rearrangement joins TRBV28 to TRBJ2-3, with 7 nucleotides matching TRBD2. The DNA for the CDR3 is TGTGCCAGCTTCCGCGGGAGAAGCACAGATACGCAGTATTTT. Its protein product is CASFRGRSTDTQYF.